The sequence of this TCR beta chain was determined in a study of T-cell reconstitution after alpha-beta-depleted transplantation in children (dated by TCRdb to 2016 to 2018). Turning to the overall study: Using TCR repertoire profiling, the study quantitatively followed how T-cell immune reconstitution unfolded in children after TCRalphabeta/CD19-depleted allogeneic hematopoietic cell transplantation. Study-level results and caveats: Over subsequent months, a decline in hyperexpanded clone frequencies was noted, and after one year, T-cell counts and TCRbeta diversity were mostly ascribed to newly produced T cells. About two months after transplant, the apparently early recovery of alphabetaT-cell counts reportedly depended on just several hundred clones that had expanded rapidly and came from non-depleted graft cells. In some patients, the high TCRbeta diversity seen at day 60 was put down to recipient T cells and intrathymic progenitors that had survived conditioning.

Interpreted using the paper, the treatment or condition label stands for: allogeneic hematopoietic cell transplantation with graft depleted of TCRalphabeta T cells and CD19 B cells. The children who served as transplant recipients had been given grafts of TCRalphabeta/CD19-depleted allogeneic hematopoietic cells. A word on this clonotype: No antigen is known for it. No much larger clone is present one base from it, and per-base qualities are unavailable.

Preparation of the library involved PCR. Instrument on record: Illumina HiSeq 2500. Molecular barcoding was employed in the preparation of TCR libraries, with unique molecular identifiers being used to normalize TCRbeta repertoire quantification. The public reads were run again by TCRdb, first through fastp at Q25 and then through MiXCR, and only productive beta chains were kept. When rows share a CDR3 protein, they turn into one entry using the most common DNA and genes. A total of about 980,000 distinct CDR3 sequences appear in this sample, about 29% of them only once. The ten most abundant clones make up around 30% of the sample. From cysteine to phenylalanine, the CDR3 is 13 amino acids long. The kept DNA is CDR3 alone, 39 bases in frame from the first base. V is reduced by 4 bases and J by 7 bases, leaving a spacing of 15 bases between them. The germline V gene gives CDR1 as SGHTS and CDR2 as YDEGEE.

The material sequenced was PBMCs, mostly from graft donor cells, taken 360 days after TCRalphabeta/CD19-depleted stem cell transplant. The receptor's source is a boy younger than two who had a stem cell transplant for SCID, so the T cells may come from the graft donor. Recombination connected TRBV5-8 to TRBJ2-7, and TRBD1 may be the D gene, going by 5 matching bases. The CDR3 reads CASSRGQFEEQYF. Read as DNA, the sequence is TGTGCCAGCAGCCGCGGACAATTTGAAGAGCAGTACTTC.